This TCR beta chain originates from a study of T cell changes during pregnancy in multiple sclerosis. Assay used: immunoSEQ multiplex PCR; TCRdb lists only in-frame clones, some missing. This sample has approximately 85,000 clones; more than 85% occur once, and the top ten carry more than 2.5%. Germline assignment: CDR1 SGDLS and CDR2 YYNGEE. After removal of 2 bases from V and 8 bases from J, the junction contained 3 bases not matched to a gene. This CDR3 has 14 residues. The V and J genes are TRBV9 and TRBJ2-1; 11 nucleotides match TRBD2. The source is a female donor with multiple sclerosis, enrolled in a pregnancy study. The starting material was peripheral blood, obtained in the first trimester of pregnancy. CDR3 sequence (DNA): TGTGCCAGCAGCGTTAGCGGGAGGGTCCATGAGCAGTTCTTC. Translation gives CASSVSGRVHEQFF.